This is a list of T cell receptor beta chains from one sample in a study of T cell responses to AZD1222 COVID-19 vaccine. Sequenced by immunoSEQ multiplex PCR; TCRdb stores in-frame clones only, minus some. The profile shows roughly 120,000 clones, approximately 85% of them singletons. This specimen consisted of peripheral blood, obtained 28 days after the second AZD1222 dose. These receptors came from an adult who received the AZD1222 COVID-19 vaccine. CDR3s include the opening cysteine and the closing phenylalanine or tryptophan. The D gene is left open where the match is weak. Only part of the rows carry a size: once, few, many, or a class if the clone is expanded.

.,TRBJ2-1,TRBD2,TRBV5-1,TGCGCCAGCAGCTTGGAGACGGGGGGGCTTACTGAGCAGTTCTTC,CASSLETGGLTEQFF
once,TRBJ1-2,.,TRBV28,TGTGCCAGCAGGTCGACAGGAGTTAACTATGGCTACACCTTC,CASRSTGVNYGYTF
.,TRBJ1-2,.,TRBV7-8,TGTGCCAGCAGCTCCTCCGGGCCGCGGGGCTATGGCTACACCTTC,CASSSSGPRGYGYTF
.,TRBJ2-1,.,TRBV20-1,TGCAGTGCTAGTAGTCAGAAGCAGTTCTTC,CSASSQKQFF
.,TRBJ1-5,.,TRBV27,TGTGCCAGCAGTTCCACCTCTAGGAATAATCAGCCCCAGCATTTT,CASSSTSRNNQPQHF
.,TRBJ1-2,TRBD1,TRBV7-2,TGTGCCAGCAGCCCCCAGGGGGGCCTTAACTATGGCTACACCTTC,CASSPQGGLNYGYTF
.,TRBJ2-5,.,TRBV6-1,TGTGCCAGCAGTGAACAGGAACAAGAGACCCAGTACTTC,CASSEQEQETQYF
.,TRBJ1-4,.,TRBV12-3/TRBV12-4,TGTGCCAGCGGGATTACTAATGAAAAACTGTTTTTT,CASGITNEKLFF
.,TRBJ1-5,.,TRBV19,TGTGCCAGTACTCGAAGCGGGACGGGGCGTGCGATTCAGCCCCAGCATTTT,CASTRSGTGRAIQPQHF
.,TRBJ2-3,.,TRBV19,TGTGCCAGTAGTATAGATCGCGAGAGGAGCGGCACAGATACGCAGTATTTT,CASSIDRERSGTDTQYF
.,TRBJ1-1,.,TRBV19,TGTGCCAGCCGGAAGTTAGAGGCAGGGGTCGCGTACACTGAAGCTTTCTTT,CASRKLEAGVAYTEAFF
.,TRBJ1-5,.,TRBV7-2,TGTGCCAGCAGTCTGGAGAGGGCTTCGTTATGGCCCCAGCATTTT,CASSLERASLWPQHF
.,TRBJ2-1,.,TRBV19,TGTGCCAGTAGTATCTTGGGTCAGGGTCTTTACAATGAGCAGTTCTTC,CASSILGQGLYNEQFF
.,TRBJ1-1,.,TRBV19,TGTGCCAGTAGTACGAAGGTTGAAGCTTTCTTT,CASSTKVEAFF
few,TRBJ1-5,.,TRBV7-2,TGTGCCAGCAGCTTAGCAACGGCGAGTAGCAATCAGCCCCAGCATTTT,CASSLATASSNQPQHF
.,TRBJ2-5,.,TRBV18,TGTGCCAGCTCACCACCGGCGTTAGAGACCCAGTACTTC,CASSPPALETQYF
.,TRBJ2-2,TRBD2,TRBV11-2,TGTGCCAGCAGCCCGGTTTTCCGCGGGGGGGGGCGGGAGCTGTTTTTT,CASSPVFRGGGRELFF
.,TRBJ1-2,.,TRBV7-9,TGTGCCAGCAGCTTAGGTGACTATGGCTACACCTTC,CASSLGDYGYTF
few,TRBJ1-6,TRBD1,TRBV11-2,TGTGCCAGCAGGGAAAACAGGGGACCCACCTATAATTCACCCCTCCACTTT,CASRENRGPTYNSPLHF
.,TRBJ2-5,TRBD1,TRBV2,TGTGCCAGCAGTGCCACGGACAGGCGGGTTCAGGAGACCCAGTACTTC,CASSATDRRVQETQYF
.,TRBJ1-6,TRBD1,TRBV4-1,TGCGCCAGCAGCCAAGGTCGGGACAGTTACCGCAATTCACCCCTCCACTTT,CASSQGRDSYRNSPLHF
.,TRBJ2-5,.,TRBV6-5,TGTGCCAGCAAAGGTGTTGTAATGGAGACCCAGTACTTC,CASKGVVMETQYF
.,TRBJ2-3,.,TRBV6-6,TGTGCCAGCAGCGACGGTGGAGGGGATACGCAGTATTTT,CASSDGGGDTQYF
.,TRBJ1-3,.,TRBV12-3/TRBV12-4,TGTGCCAGCAGCGCTTTGGGTGGAAACACCATATATTTT,CASSALGGNTIYF
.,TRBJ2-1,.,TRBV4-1,TGCGCCAGCAGCCAAAGAAGCCCCGGTTCCGATGAGCAGTTCTTC,CASSQRSPGSDEQFF
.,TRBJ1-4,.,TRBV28,TGTGCCAGCAGCCTACAACTAGTCGATGAAAAACTGTTTTTT,CASSLQLVDEKLFF
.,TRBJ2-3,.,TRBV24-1,TGTGCCACCAGTGTGAGGACTAGCACAGATACGCAGTATTTT,CATSVRTSTDTQYF
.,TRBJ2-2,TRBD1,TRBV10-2,TGCGCCAGCACAGGGGGCGACACCGGGGAGCTGTTTTTT,CASTGGDTGELFF
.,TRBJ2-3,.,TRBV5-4,TGTGCCAGCAGCCAGGACAGACCAGATACGCAGTATTTT,CASSQDRPDTQYF
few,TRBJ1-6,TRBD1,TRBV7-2,TGTGCCAGCAGCTCCACCGGGACAGGGACCTCACCCCTCCACTTT,CASSSTGTGTSPLHF
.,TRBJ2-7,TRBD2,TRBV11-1,TGTGCCAGCAGCCCGGGGGGAGGGGTCCCCTACGAGCAGTACTTC,CASSPGGGVPYEQYF
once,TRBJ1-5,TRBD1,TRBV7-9,TGTGCCAGCAGCCTCCGGGGGGGACAGGGGGATCAGCCCCAGCATTTT,CASSLRGGQGDQPQHF
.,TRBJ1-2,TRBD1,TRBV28,TGTGCCAGCAGTCCGACAGGGGGCTGGGGCTATGGCTACACCTTC,CASSPTGGWGYGYTF
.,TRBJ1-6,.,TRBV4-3,TGCGCCAGCAGCCACTTTAATACAGGAACGGAGCCGAATTCACCCCTCCACTTT,CASSHFNTGTEPNSPLHF
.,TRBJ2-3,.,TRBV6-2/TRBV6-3,TGTGCCAGCAGCTCGAGGGGGAGCACAGATACGCAGTATTTT,CASSSRGSTDTQYF
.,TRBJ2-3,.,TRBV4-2,TGTGCCAGCAGCCAAGGTCTGGTTAGCACAGATACGCAGTATTTT,CASSQGLVSTDTQYF
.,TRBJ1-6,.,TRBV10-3,TGTGCCATCAGCGATACCGATACCCGAGGAGTTAATTCACCCCTCCACTTT,CAISDTDTRGVNSPLHF
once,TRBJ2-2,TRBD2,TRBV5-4,TGTGCCAGCAGCTCCGGGACTAGCGATACCGGGGAGCTGTTTTTT,CASSSGTSDTGELFF
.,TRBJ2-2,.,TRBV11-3,TGTGCCAGCAGCCCCGGGACCGGGGAGCTGTTTTTT,CASSPGTGELFF
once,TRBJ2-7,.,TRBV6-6,TGTGCCAGCAGTCCTTTGGGACCGCCCCCCTACGAGCAGTACTTC,CASSPLGPPPYEQYF
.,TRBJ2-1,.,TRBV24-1,TGTGCCACCAGTGATGGGACCCTACGACTCCCTTACAATGAGCAGTTCTTC,CATSDGTLRLPYNEQFF
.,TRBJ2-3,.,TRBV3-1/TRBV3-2,TGTGCCAGCAGCCAACTAAGGGTTGGGGGCCTGTCAGATACGCAGTATTTT,CASSQLRVGGLSDTQYF
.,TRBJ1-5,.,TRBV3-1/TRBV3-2,TGTGCCAGCAGCCAAGGTGGGAGGGAGCCCCAGCATTTT,CASSQGGREPQHF
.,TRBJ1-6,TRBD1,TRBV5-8,TGTGCCAGCAGCTTCTCCCTAACAGGGGGGAATTCACCCCTCCACTTT,CASSFSLTGGNSPLHF
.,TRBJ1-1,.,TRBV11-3,TGTGCCAGCAGCTTAGAGGTACTCAACACTGAAGCTTTCTTT,CASSLEVLNTEAFF
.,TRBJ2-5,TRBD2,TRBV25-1,TGTGCCAGCAGTGAATCGGCGGGAGCCCAAGAGACCCAGTACTTC,CASSESAGAQETQYF
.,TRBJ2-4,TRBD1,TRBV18,TGTGCCAGCTCACCGCTAGGACAGGGGGAAAACATTCAGTACTTC,CASSPLGQGENIQYF
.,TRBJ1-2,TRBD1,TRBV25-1,TGTGCCAGCAGTGACAGGGGGCAGGTTGGCTACACCTTC,CASSDRGQVGYTF
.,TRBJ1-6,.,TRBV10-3,TGTGCCATCAGTGATTGGCGGGATTCACCCCTCCACTTT,CAISDWRDSPLHF
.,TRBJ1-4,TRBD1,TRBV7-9,TGTGCCAGCAGCTTAAGAACAGGGGCTGGCGAAAAACTGTTTTTT,CASSLRTGAGEKLFF
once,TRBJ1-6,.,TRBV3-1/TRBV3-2,TGTGCCAGCAGCTACCGACAGACCAAGTATAATTCACCCCTCCACTTT,CASSYRQTKYNSPLHF
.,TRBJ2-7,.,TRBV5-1,TGCGCCAGCAGCCCCGAGGCAGTCTACGAGCAGTACTTC,CASSPEAVYEQYF
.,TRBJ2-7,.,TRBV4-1,TGCGCCAGCAGCGCGGAAGGCGACTACCACGAGCAGTACTTC,CASSAEGDYHEQYF
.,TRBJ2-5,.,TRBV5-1,TGCGCCAGCAGCTTTGGGACGGAAGAGACCCAGTACTTC,CASSFGTEETQYF
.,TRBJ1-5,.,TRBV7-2,TGTGCCAGCAGCCCTAACACAGGGTCGGGAAGTGGGCCCCAGCATTTT,CASSPNTGSGSGPQHF
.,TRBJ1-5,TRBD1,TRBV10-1,TGCGCCAGCACCTTCCCGGGACAGGGGGGTTTTCTAAGCAATCAGCCCCAGCATTTT,CASTFPGQGGFLSNQPQHF
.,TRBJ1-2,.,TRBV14,TGTGCCAGCAGCCAAGAATATGGCTACACCTTC,CASSQEYGYTF